This T cell receptor beta chain came from a study of cytomegalovirus exposure and HLA in healthy donors. Study overall: Previous work identified roughly 120 million unique TCR beta sequences from 150 million to 200 million T cells. Roughly 92 million unique TCRs, all from HLA-typed donors, were included in an early release of the data. The study, taken as a whole, reports: TCR beta chain V- and J-gene trimming was linked, in a later analysis, to a missense variant in DCLRE1C.

As for the donors, each was a healthy bone marrow donor. Amplification used 60 Vbeta primers and 13 Jbeta primers. Libraries were prepared by immunoSEQ multiplex PCR; TCRdb keeps only in-frame clonotypes and omits some of them. The sample contains 270,000 or so clones, about 90% of which appear only once. V dropped 6 bases and J dropped 3 bases, with 6 bases sitting between them. There are 11 residues in the CDR3. Germline CDR1 reads SNHLY; CDR2 reads FYNNEI. Comment on this clone: Its antigen is not known. Within the sample, other DNA sequences also encode this same CDR3.

Material: PBMCs. The receptor was derived from a girl aged 2 to 10 in good health and CMV-seronegative. This rearrangement joins TRBV2 to TRBJ2-7; D gene uncertain. The CDR3 coding sequence is TGTGCCAGCAGAAATAGCTACGAGCAGTACTTC. Residues: CASRNSYEQYF. The complete variable domain, with remaining parts taken from reference TRBV2 and TRBJ2-7, reads EPEVTQTPSHQVTQMGQEVILRCVPISNHLYFYWYRQILGQKVEFLVSFYNNEISEKSEIFDDQFSVERPDGSNFTLKIRSTKLEDSAMYFCASRNSYEQYFGPGTRLTVT.